This T cell receptor (beta chain) emerged from a study of blood T cell repertoires in COVID-19. The germline gives CDR1 SGHRS, CDR2 YFSETQ. The CDR3 has 13 residues. The junction had 4 bases not matched to a gene; V was cut back by 5 bases and J by 5 bases. The repertoire was sequenced with immunoSEQ multiplex PCR; TCRdb's copy has only in-frame clones and lacks some. This sample carries 150,000 to 200,000 clones, around 80% of them seen once, and the ten largest clones take about 10%. The clonotype originates from a man in his fifties or sixties with active or convalescent COVID-19. The sample taken for sequencing was peripheral blood. J is TRBJ1-5 and V is TRBV5-1; TRBD1 matches 7 bases. This CDR3 is CASSLTGDQPQHF. The CDR3 DNA is TGCGCCAGCAGTTTAACAGGGGATCAGCCCCAGCATTTT. The entire variable domain, with the rest obtained from reference TRBV5-1 and TRBJ1-5, is as follows: KAGVTQTPRYLIKTRGQQVTLSCSPISGHRSVSWYQQTPGQGLQFLFEYFSETQRNKGNFPGRFSGRQFSNSRSEMNVSTLELGDSALYLCASSLTGDQPQHFGDGTRLSIL.